The T cell receptor (beta chain) described here comes from a study of T cell repertoires in cytomegalovirus infection. On the study more broadly: Public signatures in TCR beta pointed to CMV infection and matching HLA type. Whole-study findings and limits: Identification of carriers of CMV plus the relevant HLA was achieved through cumulative public TCR beta family frequency. CMV-specific TCR beta clonotypes restricted by HLA-C dominated the ex vivo response.

Germline V gene data show CDR1 as MNHEY and CDR2 as SVGEGT. The CDR3 extends over 17 amino acids. The V end lost 5 bases, the J end lost 4 bases, and 23 bases lay between the germline ends. MiXCR, applied by TCRdb to the reads, yields one record per CDR3 protein. The sample gives 100,000 to 150,000 distinct CDR3 sequences, 20% to 30% of which show up once; around 32% is in the top ten. This clonotype was seen more than once but under ten times. The antigen is not known. Sequencing was performed on PBMCs, sequenced either directly or after in vitro stimulation (not recorded which). The sequence derives from a human donor in good health (CMV status not recorded). Some clones in this sample may be carry-over from other donors' samples. V and J are TRBV6-2 or TRBV6-3 and TRBJ1-1; the D gene is possibly TRBD1 (5 bases). CDR3 sequence reads: CASSRDVRFYRFTEAFF. The CDR3, as DNA: TGTGCCAGCAGTAGGGACGTTCGATTCTACCGTTTCACTGAAGCTTTCTTT.